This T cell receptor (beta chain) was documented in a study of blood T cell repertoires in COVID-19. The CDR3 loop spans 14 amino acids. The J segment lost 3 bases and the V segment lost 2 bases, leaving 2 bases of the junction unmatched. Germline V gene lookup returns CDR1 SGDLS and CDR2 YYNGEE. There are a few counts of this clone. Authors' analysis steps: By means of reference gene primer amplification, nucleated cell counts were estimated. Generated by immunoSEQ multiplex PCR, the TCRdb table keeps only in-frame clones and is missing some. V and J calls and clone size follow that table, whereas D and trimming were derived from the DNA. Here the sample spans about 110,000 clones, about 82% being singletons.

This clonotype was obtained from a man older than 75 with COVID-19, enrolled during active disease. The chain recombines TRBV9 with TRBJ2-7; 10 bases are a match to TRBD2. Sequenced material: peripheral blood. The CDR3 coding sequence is TGTGCCAGCAGCGTCGGGACTAGCGTCTACGAGCAGTACTTC. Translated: CASSVGTSVYEQYF.